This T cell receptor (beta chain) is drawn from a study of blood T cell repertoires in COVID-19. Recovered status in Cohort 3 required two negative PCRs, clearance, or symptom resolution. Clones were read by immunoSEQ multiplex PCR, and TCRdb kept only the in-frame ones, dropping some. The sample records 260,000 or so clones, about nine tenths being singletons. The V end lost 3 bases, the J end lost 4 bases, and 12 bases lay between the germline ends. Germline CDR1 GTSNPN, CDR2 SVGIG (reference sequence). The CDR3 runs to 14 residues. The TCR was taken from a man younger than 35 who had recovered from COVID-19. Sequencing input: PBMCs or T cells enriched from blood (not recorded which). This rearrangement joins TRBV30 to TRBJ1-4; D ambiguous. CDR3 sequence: CAWSADWVNEKLFF. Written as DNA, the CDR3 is TGTGCCTGGAGCGCGGACTGGGTTAATGAAAAACTGTTTTTT.